A selection of T cell receptor beta chains follows, all from one sample in a study of vaccination and CD4 T cells after COVID-19. TCRdb called the PCR reads again in MiXCR, with one record for every CDR3 protein. The sample has more than 13,000 distinct CDR3 sequences; over 45% are singletons. These TCRs' antigens remain unknown. The sequences come from CD4+ T cells from blood, cultured in vitro, collected before SARS-CoV-2 vaccination. Receptor source: a human donor who had recovered from COVID-19. Each CDR3 is given with its conserved first and last residue. A D gene is named only where the DNA matches it firmly. Rows give clone size only sometimes, using once, few, many, or a class for an expanded clone.

>.|TRBV20-1|.|TRBJ1-1
CSAKGTVQSEAFF
TGCAGTGCTAAGGGGACGGTTCAATCTGAAGCTTTCTTT
>.|TRBV9|.|TRBJ2-1
CASSETASTYNEQFF
TGTGCCAGCAGCGAGACAGCTTCTACCTACAATGAGCAGTTCTTC
>few|TRBV2|.|TRBJ1-1
CASSNRQAEAFF
TGTGCCAGCAGCAACCGACAGGCTGAAGCTTTCTTT
>.|TRBV6-1|TRBD1|TRBJ1-6
CASSADRANSPLHF
TGTGCCAGCAGTGCGGACAGGGCTAATTCACCCCTCCACTTT
>once|TRBV7-9|TRBD1|TRBJ2-5
CASSTGGGQETQYF
TGTGCCAGCAGTACAGGGGGAGGCCAAGAGACCCAGTACTTC
>few|TRBV7-9|.|TRBJ1-2
CASSLDAGYNGYTF
TGTGCCAGCAGCTTAGACGCGGGGTATAATGGCTACACCTTC
>.|TRBV28|.|TRBJ2-5
CASNSSPLETQYF
TGTGCCAGCAATTCGAGTCCTTTAGAGACCCAGTACTTC
>.|TRBV28|.|TRBJ1-5
CASSREPVRQPQHF
TGTGCCAGCAGTCGTGAACCCGTTCGGCAGCCCCAGCATTTT
>few|TRBV6-5|.|TRBJ1-2
CASSYSSSNYGYTF
TGTGCCAGCAGTTACTCCTCCAGTAACTATGGCTACACCTTC
>.|TRBV18|.|TRBJ1-1
CASSPRRVSNTEAFF
TGTGCCAGCTCACCACGTCGGGTTTCGAACACTGAAGCTTTCTTT
>large|TRBV6-7|.|TRBJ1-1
CASSYLYTGSNTEAFF
TGTGCCAGCAGTTACCTATATACAGGGTCAAACACTGAAGCTTTCTTT
>few|TRBV28|.|TRBJ1-2
CASSRVGGPYGYTF
TGTGCCAGCAGTAGAGTTGGGGGGCCCTATGGCTACACCTTC
>.|TRBV11-3|TRBD1|TRBJ1-1
CASSYNPDRGPKAFF
TGTGCCAGCAGCTATAATCCGGACAGGGGGCCAAAAGCTTTCTTT
>once|TRBV6-1|TRBD1|TRBJ2-1
CASSERQGSTYNEQFF
TGTGCCAGCAGTGAACGACAGGGGAGTACCTACAATGAGCAGTTCTTC
>.|TRBV7-2|.|TRBJ2-6
CASSAPWDTSGGANVLTF
TGTGCCAGCAGCGCTCCATGGGACACAAGCGGTGGGGCCAACGTCCTGACTTTC
>few|TRBV14|.|TRBJ1-2
CASSQMVDMAGYTF
TGTGCCAGCAGCCAAATGGTTGACATGGCGGGCTACACCTTC
>once|TRBV2|.|TRBJ1-5
CASTIEGSGQPQHF
TGTGCCAGCACAATAGAGGGTTCCGGTCAGCCCCAGCATTTT
>.|TRBV7-2|.|TRBJ2-4
CASNIDTSPWGNIQYF
TGTGCCAGCAATATCGACACCTCACCTTGGGGAAACATTCAGTACTTC
>.|TRBV2|.|TRBJ2-2
CASSGDHGELFF
TGTGCCAGCAGCGGGGACCACGGGGAGCTGTTTTTT
>few|TRBV20-1|TRBD1|TRBJ1-5
CSANRDRGYQPQHF
TGCAGTGCCAACCGGGACAGGGGGTACCAGCCCCAGCATTTT
>.|TRBV7-2|TRBD2|TRBJ2-1
CASSWRLAGVDDEQFF
TGTGCCAGCAGCTGGCGACTAGCGGGAGTTGATGATGAGCAGTTCTTC
>few|TRBV20-1|TRBD2|TRBJ2-1
CSASGRGGRGYNEQFF
TGCAGTGCTAGTGGGAGAGGCGGGAGGGGTTACAATGAGCAGTTCTTC
>.|TRBV4-1|TRBD1|TRBJ2-2
CASSLGQGVNTGELFF
TGCGCCAGCAGCTTGGGACAGGGAGTAAACACCGGGGAGCTGTTTTTT
>.|TRBV15|.|TRBJ1-6
CATSPRPDTHSPLHF
TGTGCCACCAGCCCCCGTCCCGATACACATTCACCCCTCCACTTT
>few|TRBV5-1|TRBD2|TRBJ2-2
CASSLGTSGRRTGELFF
TGCGCCAGCAGCTTGGGGACTAGCGGGAGGCGGACCGGGGAGCTGTTTTTT
>once|TRBV12-3/TRBV12-4|TRBD1|TRBJ1-5
CASSPPDATGGNQPQHF
TGTGCCAGCAGCCCCCCCGACGCGACAGGGGGAAATCAGCCCCAGCATTTT
>.|TRBV20-1|.|TRBJ2-7
CSAQIGGYEQYF
TGCAGTGCCCAGATAGGGGGCTACGAGCAGTACTTC
>once|TRBV7-9|.|TRBJ1-6
CASSPSQGTVSPLHF
TGTGCCAGCAGCCCCTCACAGGGTACGGTCTCACCCCTCCACTTT
>.|TRBV5-4|.|TRBJ1-2
CASSSKSGAGADGYTF
TGTGCCAGCAGCTCCAAATCCGGGGCAGGGGCTGATGGCTACACCTTC
>once|TRBV7-9|.|TRBJ2-3
CASSLVTTGSRGDTQYF
TGTGCCAGCAGCTTGGTGACCACAGGTAGCAGGGGAGATACGCAGTATTTT
>.|TRBV20-1|.|TRBJ2-7
CSARDPGSLYEQYF
TGCAGTGCTAGGGACCCGGGCTCCCTCTACGAGCAGTACTTC
>.|TRBV28|TRBD1|TRBJ2-2
CASSLLGQGNTGELFF
TGTGCCAGCAGTTTATTAGGACAGGGCAACACCGGGGAGCTGTTTTTT